This TCR beta chain was obtained from a study of T-cell reconstitution after alpha-beta-depleted transplantation in children. This clonotype was counted many times. Its target is unknown. This CDR3 is built from 14 residues. Trimming removed 5 bases at V and 0 bases at J, with 9 bases between. As it was prepared, the TCRbeta library received unique molecular identifiers. TCRdb itself ran the PCR reads through MiXCR, one entry per CDR3 protein. The sample lists 480,000 or so distinct CDR3 sequences, under 12% occurring once. Study-wide results and caveats: Several hundred expanded graft clones reportedly were the source of alpha-beta T cells about two months after transplant.

The chain links TRBV12-3 or TRBV12-4 to TRBJ2-3; D gene unclear. Sequencing was performed on PBMCs, taken before TCRalphabeta/CD19-depleted stem cell transplant. This sequence was found in a child aged 2-15 years with inherited bone marrow failure, due to receive a stem cell transplant. CDR3: CASSKDRSTDTQYF. The CDR3 nucleotides are TGTGCCAGCAGTAAGGACCGGAGCACAGATACGCAGTATTTT.